This TCR beta chain was sequenced in a study of blood T cell repertoires in COVID-19. Assay used: immunoSEQ multiplex PCR; TCRdb lists only in-frame clones, some missing. This sample has roughly 230,000 clones; 85% occur once, and the top ten carry around 6.3%. The receptor was derived from a woman aged 50 to 60 who had been exposed to COVID-19. Material: PBMCs or T cells enriched from blood (not recorded which).

The DNA of the CDR3 is TGTGCCAGCAGCGGGAGGGGTTCTGGAAACACCATATATTTT. Its translation is CASSGRGSGNTIYF. This chain uses TRBV5-5 with TRBJ1-3; possible D gene TRBD1, 5 bases. The CDR3 covers 14 residues. V lost 4 bases and J 1 base, leaving 9 bases between the germline ends. Germline values: CDR1 SGHKS, CDR2 YYEKEE (reference sequence).